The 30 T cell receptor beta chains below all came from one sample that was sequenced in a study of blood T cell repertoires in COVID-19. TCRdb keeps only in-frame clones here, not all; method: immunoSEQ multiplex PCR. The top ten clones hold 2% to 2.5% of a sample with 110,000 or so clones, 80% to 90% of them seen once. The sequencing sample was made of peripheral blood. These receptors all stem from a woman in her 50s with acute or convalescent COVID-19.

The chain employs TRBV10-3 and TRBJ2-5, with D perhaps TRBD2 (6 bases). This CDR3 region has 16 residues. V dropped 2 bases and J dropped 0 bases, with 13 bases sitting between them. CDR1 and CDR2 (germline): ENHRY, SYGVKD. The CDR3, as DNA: TGTGCCATCAGTGAGCCGACCTCTAGCGACCAAGAGACCCAGTACTTC. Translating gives CAISEPTSSDQETQYF.

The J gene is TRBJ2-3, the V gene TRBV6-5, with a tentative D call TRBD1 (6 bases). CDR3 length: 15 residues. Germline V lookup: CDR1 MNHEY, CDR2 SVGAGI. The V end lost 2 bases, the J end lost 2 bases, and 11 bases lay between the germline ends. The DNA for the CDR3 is TGTGCCAGCAGTTACAGGGGGTGGGACACAGATACGCAGTATTTT. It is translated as CASSYRGWDTDTQYF.

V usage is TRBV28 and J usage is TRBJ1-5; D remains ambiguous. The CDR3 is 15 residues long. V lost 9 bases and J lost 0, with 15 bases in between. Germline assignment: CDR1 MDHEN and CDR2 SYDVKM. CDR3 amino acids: CASLRGINSNQPQHF. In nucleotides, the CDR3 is TGTGCCAGTCTGAGAGGGATTAATAGCAATCAGCCCCAGCATTTT. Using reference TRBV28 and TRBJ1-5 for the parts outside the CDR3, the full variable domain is DVKVTQSSRYLVKRTGEKVFLECVQDMDHENMFWYRQDPGLGLRLIYFSYDVKMKEKGDIPEGYSVSREKKERFSLILESASTNQTSMYLCASLRGINSNQPQHFGDGTRLSIL.

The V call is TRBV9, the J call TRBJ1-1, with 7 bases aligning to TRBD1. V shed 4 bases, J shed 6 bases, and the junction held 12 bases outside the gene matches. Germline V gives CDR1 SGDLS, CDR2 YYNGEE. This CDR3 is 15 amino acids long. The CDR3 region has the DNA TGTGCCAGCAGCACCCAGACAGGGCATTCGGCTGAAGCTTTCTTT. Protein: CASSTQTGHSAEAFF.

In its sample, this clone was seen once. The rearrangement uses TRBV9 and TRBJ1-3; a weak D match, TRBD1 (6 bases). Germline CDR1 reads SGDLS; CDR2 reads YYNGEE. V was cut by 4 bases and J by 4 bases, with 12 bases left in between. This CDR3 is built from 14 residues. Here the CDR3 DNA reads TGTGCCAGCAGCCTCAGGGGCTTAGGAAACACCATATATTTT. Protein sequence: CASSLRGLGNTIYF.

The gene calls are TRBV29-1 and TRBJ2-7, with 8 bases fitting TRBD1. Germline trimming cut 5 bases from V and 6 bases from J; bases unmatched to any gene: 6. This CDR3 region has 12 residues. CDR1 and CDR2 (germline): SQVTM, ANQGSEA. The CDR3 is CSVSGDRIEQYF. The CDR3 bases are TGCAGCGTTTCGGGGGACAGGATCGAGCAGTACTTC.

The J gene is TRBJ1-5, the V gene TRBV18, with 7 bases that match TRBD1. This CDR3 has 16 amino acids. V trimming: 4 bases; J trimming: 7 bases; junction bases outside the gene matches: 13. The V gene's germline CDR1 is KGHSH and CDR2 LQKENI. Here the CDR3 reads CASSQGAGGAGQPQHF. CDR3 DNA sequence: TGTGCCAGCTCACAGGGGGCGGGGGGCGCTGGCCAGCCCCAGCATTTT.

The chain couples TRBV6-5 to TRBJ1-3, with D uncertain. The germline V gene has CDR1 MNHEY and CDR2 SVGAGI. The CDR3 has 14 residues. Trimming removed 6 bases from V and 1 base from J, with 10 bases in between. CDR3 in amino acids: CASSLENSGNTIYF. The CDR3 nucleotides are TGTGCCAGCAGCCTCGAGAATTCTGGAAACACCATATATTTT.

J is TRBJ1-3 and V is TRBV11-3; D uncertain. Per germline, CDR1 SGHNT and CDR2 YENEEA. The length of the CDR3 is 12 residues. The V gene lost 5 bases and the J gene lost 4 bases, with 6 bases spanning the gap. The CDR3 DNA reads TGTGCCAGCAGCCCCCGGGGAAACACCATATATTTT. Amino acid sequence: CASSPRGNTIYF.

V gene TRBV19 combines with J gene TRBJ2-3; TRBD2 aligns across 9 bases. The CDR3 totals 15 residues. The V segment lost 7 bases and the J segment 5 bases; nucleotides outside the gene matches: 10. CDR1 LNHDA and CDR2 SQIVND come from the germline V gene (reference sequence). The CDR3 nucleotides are TGTGCCAGTAAAGTGGCGGGGGGGATAAGAGATACGCAGTATTTT. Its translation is CASKVAGGIRDTQYF.

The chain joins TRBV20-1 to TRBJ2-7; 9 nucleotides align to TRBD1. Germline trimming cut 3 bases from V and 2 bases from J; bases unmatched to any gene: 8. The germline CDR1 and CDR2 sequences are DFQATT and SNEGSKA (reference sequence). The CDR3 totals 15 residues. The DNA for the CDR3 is TGCAGTGCTAGTTCCGGGACAGGGAATACCTACGAGCAGTACTTC. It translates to CSASSGTGNTYEQYF.

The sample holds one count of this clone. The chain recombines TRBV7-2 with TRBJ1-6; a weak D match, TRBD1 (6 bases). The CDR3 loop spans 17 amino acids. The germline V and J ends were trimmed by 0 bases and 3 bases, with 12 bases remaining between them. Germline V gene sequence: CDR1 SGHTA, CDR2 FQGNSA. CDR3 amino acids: CASSLAGGADYNSPLHF. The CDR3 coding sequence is TGTGCCAGCAGCTTAGCGGGGGGGGCGGACTATAATTCACCCCTCCACTTT.

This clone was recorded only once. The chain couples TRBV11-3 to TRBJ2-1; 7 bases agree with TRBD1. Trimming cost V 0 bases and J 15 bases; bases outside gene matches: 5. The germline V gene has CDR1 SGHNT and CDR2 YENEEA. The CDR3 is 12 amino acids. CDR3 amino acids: CASSLDQGDPFF. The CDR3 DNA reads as TGTGCCAGCAGCTTAGATCAGGGGGATCCGTTCTTC.

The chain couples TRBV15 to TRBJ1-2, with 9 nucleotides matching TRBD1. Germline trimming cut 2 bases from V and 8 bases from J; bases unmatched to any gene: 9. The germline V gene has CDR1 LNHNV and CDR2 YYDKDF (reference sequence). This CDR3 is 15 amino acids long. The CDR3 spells CATSRSAGTGTGYTF. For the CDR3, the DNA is TGTGCCACCAGCAGATCAGCCGGGACAGGGACCGGCTACACCTTC.

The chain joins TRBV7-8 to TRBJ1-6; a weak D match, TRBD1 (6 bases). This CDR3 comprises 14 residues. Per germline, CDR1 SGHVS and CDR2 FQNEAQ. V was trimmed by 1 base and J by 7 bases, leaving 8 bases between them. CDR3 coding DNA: TGTGCCAGCAGCTTAGGCAGGGGAAATTCACCCCTCCACTTT. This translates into CASSLGRGNSPLHF.

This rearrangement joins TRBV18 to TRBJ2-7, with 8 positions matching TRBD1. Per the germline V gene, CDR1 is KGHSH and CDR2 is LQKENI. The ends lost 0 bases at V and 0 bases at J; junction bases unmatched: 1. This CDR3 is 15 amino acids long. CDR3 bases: TGTGCCAGCTCACCACCCAGGGGGCACTCCTACGAGCAGTACTTC. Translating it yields CASSPPRGHSYEQYF.

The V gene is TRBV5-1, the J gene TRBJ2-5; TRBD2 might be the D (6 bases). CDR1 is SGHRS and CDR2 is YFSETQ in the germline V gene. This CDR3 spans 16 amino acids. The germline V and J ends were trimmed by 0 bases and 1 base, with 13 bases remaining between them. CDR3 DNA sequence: TGCGCCAGCAGCTTGGCAGCACTCGGGGGCCAAGAGACCCAGTACTTC. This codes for CASSLAALGGQETQYF. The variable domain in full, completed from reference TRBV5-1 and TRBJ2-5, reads KAGVTQTPRYLIKTRGQQVTLSCSPISGHRSVSWYQQTPGQGLQFLFEYFSETQRNKGNFPGRFSGRQFSNSRSEMNVSTLELGDSALYLCASSLAALGGQETQYFGPGTRLLVL.

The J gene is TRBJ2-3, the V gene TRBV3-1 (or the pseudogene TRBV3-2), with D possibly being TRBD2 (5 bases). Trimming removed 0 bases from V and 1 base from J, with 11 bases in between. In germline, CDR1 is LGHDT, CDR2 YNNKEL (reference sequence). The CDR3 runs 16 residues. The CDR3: CASSQDEGGGTDTQYF. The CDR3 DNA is TGTGCCAGCAGCCAAGACGAGGGTGGAGGCACAGATACGCAGTATTTT.

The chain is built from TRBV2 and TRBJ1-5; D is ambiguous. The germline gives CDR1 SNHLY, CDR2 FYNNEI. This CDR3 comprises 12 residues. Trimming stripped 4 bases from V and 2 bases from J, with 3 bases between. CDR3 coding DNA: TGTGCCAGCAGTGCGGGCAATCAGCCCCAGCATTTT. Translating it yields CASSAGNQPQHF. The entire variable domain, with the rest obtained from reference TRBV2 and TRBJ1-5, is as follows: EPEVTQTPSHQVTQMGQEVILRCVPISNHLYFYWYRQILGQKVEFLVSFYNNEISEKSEIFDDQFSVERPDGSNFTLKIRSTKLEDSAMYFCASSAGNQPQHFGDGTRLSIL.

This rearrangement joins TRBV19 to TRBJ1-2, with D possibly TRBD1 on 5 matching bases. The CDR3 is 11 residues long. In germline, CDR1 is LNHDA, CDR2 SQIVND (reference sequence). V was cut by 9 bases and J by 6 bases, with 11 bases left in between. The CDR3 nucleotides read TGTGCCAGCTCGGGGGACCATGGCTACACCTTC. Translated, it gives CASSGDHGYTF.

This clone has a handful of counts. CDR3 loop: CASRGYNQPQHF. CDR3 DNA sequence: TGTGCCAGCAGGGGCTACAATCAGCCCCAGCATTTT. The J gene is TRBJ1-5, the V gene TRBV2; D unclear. The V end lost 6 bases, the J end lost 3 bases, and 6 bases lay between the germline ends. Germline CDR1 reads SNHLY; CDR2 reads FYNNEI. This CDR3 is 12 amino acids long.

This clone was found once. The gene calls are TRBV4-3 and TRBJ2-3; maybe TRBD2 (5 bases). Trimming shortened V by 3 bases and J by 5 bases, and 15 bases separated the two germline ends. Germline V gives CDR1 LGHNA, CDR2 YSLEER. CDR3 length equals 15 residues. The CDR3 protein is CASSQGSRAGDTQYF. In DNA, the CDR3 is TGCGCCAGCAGCCAGGGCTCGCGGGCGGGAGATACGCAGTATTTT.

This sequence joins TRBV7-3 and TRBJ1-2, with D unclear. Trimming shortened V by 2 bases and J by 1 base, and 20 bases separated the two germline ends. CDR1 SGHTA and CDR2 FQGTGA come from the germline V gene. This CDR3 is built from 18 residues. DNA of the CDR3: TGTGCCAGCAGCTTACCGTACGGGGTATCGAGTCTTAACTATGGCTACACCTTC. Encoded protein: CASSLPYGVSSLNYGYTF.

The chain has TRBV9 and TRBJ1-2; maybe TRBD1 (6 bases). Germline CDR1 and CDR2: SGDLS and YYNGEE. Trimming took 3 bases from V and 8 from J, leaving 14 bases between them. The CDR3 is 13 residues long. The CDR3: CASSAQGYGGYTF. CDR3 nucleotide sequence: TGTGCCAGCAGCGCGCAGGGGTATGGCGGCTACACCTTC.

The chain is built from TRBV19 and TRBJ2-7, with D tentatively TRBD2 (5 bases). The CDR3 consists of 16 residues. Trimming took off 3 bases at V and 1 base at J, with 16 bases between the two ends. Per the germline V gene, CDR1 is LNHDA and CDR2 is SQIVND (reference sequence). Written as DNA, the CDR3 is TGTGCCAGTAGTATCCTATTAGGACGGGAATCCTACGAGCAGTACTTC. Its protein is CASSILLGRESYEQYF.

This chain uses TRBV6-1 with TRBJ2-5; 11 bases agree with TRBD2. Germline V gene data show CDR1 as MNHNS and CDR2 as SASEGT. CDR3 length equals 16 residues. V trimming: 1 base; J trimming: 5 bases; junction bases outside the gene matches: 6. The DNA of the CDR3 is TGTGCCAGCAGTGAAGTCCTAGCGGGAGGAGGTGAGACCCAGTACTTC. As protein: CASSEVLAGGGETQYF.

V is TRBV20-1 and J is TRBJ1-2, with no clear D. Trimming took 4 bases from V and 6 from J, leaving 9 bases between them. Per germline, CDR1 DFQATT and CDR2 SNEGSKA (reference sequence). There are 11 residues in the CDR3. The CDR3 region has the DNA TGCAGTGCTACAGTTTTTGATGGCTACACCTTC. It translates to CSATVFDGYTF.

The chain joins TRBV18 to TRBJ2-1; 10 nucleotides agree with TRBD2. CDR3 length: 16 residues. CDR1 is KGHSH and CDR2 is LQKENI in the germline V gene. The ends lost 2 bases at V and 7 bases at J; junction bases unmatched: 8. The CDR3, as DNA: TGTGCCAGCTCACCAGTAGCGGGAGGCCCAGGGAATGAGCAGTTCTTC. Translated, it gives CASSPVAGGPGNEQFF.

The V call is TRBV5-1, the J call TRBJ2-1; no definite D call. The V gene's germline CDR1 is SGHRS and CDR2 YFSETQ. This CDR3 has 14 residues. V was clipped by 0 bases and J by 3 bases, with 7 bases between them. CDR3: CASSLGQNYNEQFF. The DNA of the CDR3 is TGCGCCAGCAGCTTGGGTCAGAACTACAATGAGCAGTTCTTC.

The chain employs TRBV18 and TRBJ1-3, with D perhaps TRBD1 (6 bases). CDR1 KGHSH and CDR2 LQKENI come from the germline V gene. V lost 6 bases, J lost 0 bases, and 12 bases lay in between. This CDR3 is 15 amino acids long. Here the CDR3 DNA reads TGTGCCAGCTCGTACCAGGGGTTCTCTGGAAACACCATATATTTT. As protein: CASSYQGFSGNTIYF.